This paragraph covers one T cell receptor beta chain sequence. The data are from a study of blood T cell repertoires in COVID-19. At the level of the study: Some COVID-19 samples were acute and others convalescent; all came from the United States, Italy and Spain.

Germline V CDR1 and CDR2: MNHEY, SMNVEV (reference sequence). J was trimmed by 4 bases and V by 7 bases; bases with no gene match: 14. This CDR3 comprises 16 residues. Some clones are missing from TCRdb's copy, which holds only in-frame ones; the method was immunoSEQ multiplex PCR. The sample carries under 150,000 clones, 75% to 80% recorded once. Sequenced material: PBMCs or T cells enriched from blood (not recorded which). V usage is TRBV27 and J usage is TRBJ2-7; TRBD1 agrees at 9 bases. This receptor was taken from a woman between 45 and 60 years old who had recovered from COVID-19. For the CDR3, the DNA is TGTGCCAGCACCCCCTCCACGGGGGACAGGGTGTACGAGCAGTACTTC. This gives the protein CASTPSTGDRVYEQYF.